This T cell receptor beta chain derives from a study of blood T cell repertoires in COVID-19. Data came from immunoSEQ multiplex PCR; TCRdb stores just in-frame clones and leaves some out. The sample records 150,000 to 200,000 clones, about 85% being singletons. Trimming removed 6 bases from V and 1 base from J; junction bases left unmatched: 16. The germline V gene has CDR1 WNHNN and CDR2 SYGVQD (reference sequence). This CDR3 has 19 residues. The sample was peripheral blood. The chain is built from TRBV10-1 and TRBJ2-2; TRBD2 aligns across 8 bases. The source of this sequence is a woman aged 25 to 39 with active or convalescent COVID-19. CDR3 in DNA: TGCGCCAGCAGCAAGACTCCAGCGGGGGACTTCTTGAACACCGGGGAGCTGTTTTTT. It translates to CASSKTPAGDFLNTGELFF.